This is a list of T cell receptor beta chains from one sample in a study of blood T cell repertoires in COVID-19. The table came from immunoSEQ multiplex PCR; TCRdb's copy has only in-frame clones and leaves some out. The sample has about 360,000 clones, around 84% seen once. The sequencing input was peripheral blood. These receptors were collected from a human donor in a cohort sampled during active COVID-19. CDR3s include the opening cysteine and the closing phenylalanine or tryptophan. The D gene is left open where the match is weak.

D: TRBD2; J: TRBJ2-5; V: TRBV10-3; CDR3: CAISSGTSGGETQYF
D: NA; J: TRBJ2-3; V: TRBV6-1; CDR3: CASSEYPGPSTDTQYF
D: TRBD1; J: TRBJ1-3; V: TRBV15; CDR3: CATSVQQGGGNTIYF
D: NA; J: TRBJ1-1; V: TRBV6-1; CDR3: CASSEGYRPNTEAFF
D: TRBD1; J: TRBJ2-5; V: TRBV5-4; CDR3: CASSPDRDQETQYF
D: TRBD2; J: TRBJ2-1; V: TRBV7-2; CDR3: CASSPSGGGENEQFF
D: TRBD2; J: TRBJ2-7; V: TRBV7-9; CDR3: CASSFQASGIDEQYF
D: NA; J: TRBJ2-1; V: TRBV20-1; CDR3: CSARYNEQFF
D: TRBD2; J: TRBJ2-6; V: TRBV30; CDR3: CAWKGLAGAPSGANVLTF
D: TRBD1; J: TRBJ2-1; V: TRBV11-3; CDR3: CASSLEGGQTNEQFF
D: TRBD2; J: TRBJ2-3; V: TRBV7-9; CDR3: CASSSHPLAGGSDTQYF
D: NA; J: TRBJ1-5; V: TRBV4-1; CDR3: CASSQEVVGIQPQHF
D: TRBD2; J: TRBJ2-1; V: TRBV29-1; CDR3: CSAPGAHWGGEQFF
D: TRBD1; J: TRBJ1-1; V: TRBV20-1; CDR3: CSARQGDEAFF
D: NA; J: TRBJ1-2; V: TRBV5-1; CDR3: CASSLAQYYGYTF
D: NA; J: TRBJ2-2; V: TRBV27; CDR3: CASSPTVNTGELFF
D: NA; J: TRBJ2-5; V: TRBV2; CDR3: CASSRSQETQYF
D: TRBD2; J: TRBJ2-1; V: TRBV18; CDR3: CASSPGLAGVGSYNEQFF
D: TRBD1; J: TRBJ2-6; V: TRBV9; CDR3: CASTGTAYSGANVLTF
D: TRBD2; J: TRBJ2-3; V: TRBV7-3; CDR3: CASSYSGRDTDTQYF
D: NA; J: TRBJ2-7; V: TRBV9; CDR3: CASSPEGGIRHEQYF
D: NA; J: TRBJ2-5; V: TRBV7-3; CDR3: CASSLRGRETQYF
D: NA; J: TRBJ2-7; V: TRBV11-2; CDR3: CASSLDPVSLDYEQYF
D: TRBD1; J: TRBJ1-4; V: TRBV4-1; CDR3: CASSLRTGVTNEKLFF
D: TRBD2; J: TRBJ2-3; V: TRBV2; CDR3: CASSRDYTDTQYF
D: TRBD2; J: TRBJ2-3; V: TRBV28; CDR3: CASSREVLADTQYF
D: TRBD1; J: TRBJ1-2; V: TRBV18; CDR3: CASSPRDRADGGYTF
D: NA; J: TRBJ2-3; V: TRBV9; CDR3: CASSVFGGSTDTQYF
D: NA; J: TRBJ2-7; V: TRBV6-5; CDR3: CASRPFRGRRSEQYF
D: TRBD1; J: TRBJ2-5; V: TRBV10-3; CDR3: CAITPDRAQETQYF
D: NA; J: TRBJ1-5; V: TRBV28; CDR3: CASRPFHLSSNQPQHF
D: NA; J: TRBJ1-2; V: TRBV9; CDR3: CASSVGAGAYGYTF
D: NA; J: TRBJ1-1; V: TRBV29-1; CDR3: CSVNKLLSNTEAFF
D: TRBD2; J: TRBJ2-7; V: TRBV27; CDR3: CASSPGTSGRNEQYF
D: TRBD1; J: TRBJ1-1; V: TRBV10-1; CDR3: CASYRGEFTEAFF
D: NA; J: TRBJ2-3; V: TRBV9; CDR3: CASSRGASKDTQYF
D: TRBD1; J: TRBJ1-2; V: TRBV24-1; CDR3: CATSDPRKGQTGTGYTF
D: TRBD2; J: TRBJ2-7; V: TRBV5-1; CDR3: CASSSGLAENYEQYF
D: TRBD1; J: TRBJ1-2; V: TRBV5-1; CDR3: CASSHPQSGQGSIAYGYTF
D: NA; J: TRBJ2-1; V: TRBV15; CDR3: CATSRDRSLGQFF
D: TRBD1; J: TRBJ1-4; V: TRBV6-5; CDR3: CASTAITGEQAKLFF
D: TRBD1; J: TRBJ2-1; V: TRBV5-1; CDR3: CASRWPGTVYNEQFF
D: TRBD1; J: TRBJ1-5; V: TRBV5-5; CDR3: CASSFIPGQGNQPQHF
D: NA; J: TRBJ1-2; V: TRBV2; CDR3: CASRAGQGRNYGYTF
D: NA; J: TRBJ1-2; V: TRBV27; CDR3: CVSSSRGNYGYTF
D: TRBD2; J: TRBJ2-2; V: TRBV11-2; CDR3: CASSLDRGRRFGELFF
D: NA; J: TRBJ2-7; V: TRBV5-6; CDR3: CASSFNSYEQYF
D: NA; J: TRBJ2-5; V: TRBV18; CDR3: CASSPVRTAGYQETQYF
D: NA; J: TRBJ1-3; V: TRBV3-1/TRBV3-2; CDR3: CASSQDGGAGNTIYF